Below, 9 T cell receptor beta chains from the same sample are listed, as sequenced in a study of T cell changes during pregnancy in multiple sclerosis. Assay: immunoSEQ multiplex PCR; the TCRdb copy retains only in-frame clones and omits some. The sample gives about 68,000 clones, more than 90% of which show up once; approximately 2.4% is in the top ten. The source material was peripheral blood, sampled in the first trimester of pregnancy. The receptors derive from a female donor with multiple sclerosis, enrolled in a pregnancy study.

The rearrangement joins TRBV6-1 to TRBJ1-5; a possible D gene is TRBD1 (6 bases). The CDR3 length is 18 residues. Germline CDR1 reads MNHNS; CDR2 reads SASEGT. V was cut by 1 base and J by 0 bases, with 16 bases left in between. The chain's CDR3 is CASSEGTRGSHSNQPQHF. In DNA, the CDR3 is TGTGCCAGCAGTGAAGGGACAAGGGGGAGTCATAGCAATCAGCCCCAGCATTTT.

This clone was seen just once. The J gene is TRBJ1-6, the V gene TRBV7-2; a possible D gene is TRBD1 (5 bases). With 6 bases removed from V and 8 bases from J, the gap between germline ends came to 17 bases. Germline CDR1 and CDR2: SGHTA and FQGNSA. This CDR3 has 15 residues. In DNA, the CDR3 is TGTGCCAGCAGTTCTCTCGGGGGTACGGATTCACCCCTCCACTTT. Residues: CASSSLGGTDSPLHF.

The V gene is TRBV19, the J gene TRBJ1-5; 10 positions match TRBD1. J gave up 0 bases and V 3 bases, and 11 bases lay outside the gene matches. Germline CDR1 LNHDA, CDR2 SQIVND (reference sequence). The CDR3 is made up of 19 amino acids. CDR3 DNA: TGTGCCAGTAGTATCCTGGACAGGGGGAGAGAAGCTAGCAATCAGCCCCAGCATTTT. Amino acids: CASSILDRGREASNQPQHF.

The CDR3 DNA follows: TGTGCCAGCAGCGTTACTCCAGGGCGCACTGAAGCTTTCTTT. Translated, it gives CASSVTPGRTEAFF. This rearrangement joins TRBV9 to TRBJ1-1; perhaps TRBD1 as D (5 bases). Germline V CDR1 and CDR2: SGDLS, YYNGEE. This CDR3 spans 14 amino acids. V dropped 2 bases and J dropped 4 bases, with 12 bases sitting between them.

This sequence joins TRBV19 and TRBJ1-5; TRBD1 aligns across 8 bases. The length of the CDR3 is 14 residues. Per the germline V gene, CDR1 is LNHDA and CDR2 is SQIVND (reference sequence). The V gene end was trimmed by 3 bases and the J gene end by 3 bases; junction bases not matched to a gene: 1. CDR3 nucleotides: TGTGCCAGTAGTATGGACAGGGACAATCAGCCCCAGCATTTT. Amino acid sequence: CASSMDRDNQPQHF.

The rearrangement joins TRBV30 to TRBJ2-2, with D possibly being TRBD1 (5 bases). The V gene's germline CDR1 is GTSNPN and CDR2 SVGIG (reference sequence). The CDR3 runs to 11 residues. CDR3 coding DNA: TGTGCATCGACAGTCCCCGGGGAGCTGTTTTTT. Amino acids: CASTVPGELFF.

The gene calls are TRBV5-1 and TRBJ2-5; D is perhaps TRBD1 (6 bases). The CDR3 extends over 14 amino acids. The ends were cut back, 4 bases at V and 2 bases at J, with 12 bases in the middle. Germline CDR1 and CDR2: SGHRS and YFSETQ. This CDR3 reads CASSPGTIQETQYF. The CDR3 DNA is TGCGCCAGCAGCCCGGGGACAATTCAAGAGACCCAGTACTTC.

The V and J genes are TRBV28 and TRBJ2-5; D call uncertain. CDR1 is MDHEN, CDR2 SYDVKM, per germline. The CDR3 runs 13 residues. The V and J ends lost 2 bases and 4 bases respectively, with 8 bases between them. Written as DNA, the CDR3 is TGTGCCAGCAGTTTACTCTCCCCAGAGACCCAGTACTTC. It translates to CASSLLSPETQYF.

This rearrangement joins TRBV5-1 to TRBJ2-7; TRBD1 matches at 7 bases. CDR1 SGHRS and CDR2 YFSETQ come from the germline V gene. This CDR3 comprises 15 residues. V trimming: 4 bases; J trimming: 2 bases; junction bases outside the gene matches: 9. The CDR3 sequence: CASSVDRVGAYEQYF. CDR3 coding DNA: TGCGCCAGCAGCGTAGACAGGGTCGGCGCCTACGAGCAGTACTTC.